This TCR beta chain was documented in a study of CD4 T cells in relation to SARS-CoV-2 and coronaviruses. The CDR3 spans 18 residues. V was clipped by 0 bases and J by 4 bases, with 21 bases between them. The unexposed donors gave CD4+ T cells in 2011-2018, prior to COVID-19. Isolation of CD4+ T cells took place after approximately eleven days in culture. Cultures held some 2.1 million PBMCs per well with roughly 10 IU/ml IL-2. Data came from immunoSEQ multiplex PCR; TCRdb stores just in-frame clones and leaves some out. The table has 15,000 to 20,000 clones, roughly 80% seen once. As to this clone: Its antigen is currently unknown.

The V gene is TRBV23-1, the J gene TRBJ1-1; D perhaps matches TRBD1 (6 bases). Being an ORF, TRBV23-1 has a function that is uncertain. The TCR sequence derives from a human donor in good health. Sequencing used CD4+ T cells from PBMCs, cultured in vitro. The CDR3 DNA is TGCGCCAGCAGTCAATCTATCGTGGTGGGACATCAGGTCACTGAAGCTTTCTTT. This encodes CASSQSIVVGHQVTEAFF.